The text below deals with one TCR beta chain. This sample is part of a study of T cell changes during pregnancy in multiple sclerosis. Some clones are missing from TCRdb's copy, which holds only in-frame ones; the method was immunoSEQ multiplex PCR. Of 100,000 or so clones listed, 80% to 95% were seen once; the top ten hold 3.5%. The V end lost 0 bases, the J end lost 2 bases, and 8 bases lay between the germline ends. Germline assignment: CDR1 SGHDT and CDR2 YYEEEE. The CDR3 runs 14 residues. Sequenced material: peripheral blood, taken after pregnancy. This TCR came from a female donor with multiple sclerosis, enrolled in a pregnancy study. The rearrangement joins TRBV5-6 to TRBJ1-2; D ambiguous. The CDR3 is CASSLEGGNYGYTF. The CDR3 region has the DNA TGTGCCAGCAGCTTGGAGGGAGGAAACTATGGCTACACCTTC.